The clone carrying this TCR beta chain was seen only a few times. Its target is not known. The source of the sample is a study of cytomegalovirus exposure and HLA in healthy donors. Findings and caveats of the study: Across donors, presence/absence analyses took sequencing depth to be roughly uniform. Being productive about 87% or about 30% of the time was typical of most TCR beta V segments in an earlier analysis.

Primers: 60 Vbeta forward and 13 Jbeta reverse. Libraries were prepared by immunoSEQ multiplex PCR; TCRdb keeps only in-frame clonotypes and omits some of them. The top ten clones hold approximately 4% of a sample with 20,000 to 30,000 clones, 70% of them seen once. This clonotype was obtained from a woman aged 50 to 60 in good health and CMV-seronegative. Specimen: PBMCs.

The CDR3 nucleotides are TGTGCCAGCAGCTTGAGGCAGGTCGGAGGCTACACCTTC. Amino acids: CASSLRQVGGYTF. This chain uses TRBV5-8 with TRBJ1-2; D is undetermined. The CDR3 is made up of 13 amino acids. V lost 1 base and J 8 bases, leaving 12 bases between the germline ends. Germline CDR1 reads SGHTS; CDR2 reads YDEGEE.